Each of the 9 T cell receptor beta chains below was sequenced from the same sample in a study of T-cell memory formation after mild COVID-19 (dated by TCRdb to the early 2020s). Libraries were built with 5' RACE. The data were produced on an Illumina NovaSeq 6000. TCRdb ran its own pipeline on the public reads, namely fastp trimming at Q25 and MiXCR clone calling, and kept in-frame beta chains. All rows with the same CDR3 protein become a single entry with the most common DNA and genes. Within this sample are over 250,000 distinct CDR3 sequences, with less than 20% of them counted one time only. The ten largest make up more than 20% of the sample. Source material: PBMCs or a T cell subset sorted from them (not recorded which). The receptors were gathered from a young man who had mild COVID-19 (a few samples of this study predate the infection). The sample titles of this study are shuffled in the database, so cell type and time point are left out; the donor was told from shared clones.

The chain combines TRBV11-1 with TRBJ1-1, with D uncertain. The CDR3 consists of 13 residues. Deletions cut 5 bases from V and 6 bases from J, with 13 bases between. Looked up from germline, CDR1 is SGHAT and CDR2 is FQDESV (reference sequence). CDR3 loop: CASSLIFSAEAFF. In DNA, the CDR3 is TGTGCCAGCAGCCTCATTTTTTCAGCTGAAGCTTTCTTT.

Only one count was recorded for this clonotype. The chain combines TRBV20-1 with TRBJ2-1, with a tentative D call TRBD1 (9 bases). The CDR3 has 15 residues. CDR1 is DFQATT, CDR2 SNEGSKA, per germline (reference sequence). Between the trimmed V and J ends, which lost 6 bases and 6 bases, there was a span of 21 bases. CDR3 bases: TGCAGTGCCTCGGGGGGGACAGGGAACAGCAATGAGCAGTTCTTC. Translating it yields CSASGGTGNSNEQFF.

This chain connects TRBV2 to TRBJ1-1; perhaps TRBD1 as D (6 bases). Per germline, CDR1 SNHLY and CDR2 FYNNEI. The CDR3 covers 14 residues. Trimming removed 10 bases from V and 5 bases from J, with 20 bases in between. CDR3 DNA sequence: TGTGCCACTAGCGAACAGGGCCGGATTACTGAAGCTTTCTTT. Amino acids: CATSEQGRITEAFF.

V and J are TRBV6-5 and TRBJ2-3; D remains unclear. Trimming cost V 0 bases and J 4 bases, with 5 bases left between them. Germline V lookup: CDR1 MNHEY, CDR2 SVGAGI. This CDR3 is 13 amino acids long. The CDR3 DNA sequence: TGTGCCAGCAGTTACTCCACCGCAGATACGCAGTATTTT. Amino acids: CASSYSTADTQYF.

The chain uses TRBV6-2 or TRBV6-3 and TRBJ2-3; D ambiguous. The CDR3 length is 12 residues. Germline CDR1 is MNHEY and CDR2 is SVGEGT. Trimming took off 6 bases at V and 3 bases at J, with 7 bases between the two ends. CDR3 sequence reads: CASSMRTDTQYF. CDR3 bases: TGTGCCAGCAGCATGAGGACAGATACGCAGTATTTT.

This clonotype showed up just a few times. J is TRBJ2-7 and V is TRBV5-1; D tentatively reads TRBD1 or TRBD2 (6 bases each). Germline CDR1 is SGHRS and CDR2 is YFSETQ. V was cut by 1 base and J by 6 bases, with 14 bases left in between. The CDR3 sequence is 14 residues long. The CDR3, as DNA: TGCGCCAGCAGCTTGCCAGGGGAGGTGGGCGAGCAGTACTTC. Protein product: CASSLPGEVGEQYF.

This clonotype has more than one count but fewer than ten. The rearrangement uses TRBV6-5 and TRBJ2-2; 7 bases line up with TRBD2. J lost 4 bases, V lost 7 bases, and 12 bases had no gene match. Germline V gene lookup returns CDR1 MNHEY and CDR2 SVGAGI. This CDR3 is built from 16 residues. CDR3 coding DNA: TGTGCCAGCATTAACCGACTTCCGGGAGGCACCGGGGAGCTGTTTTTT. This translates into CASINRLPGGTGELFF.

V is TRBV5-1 and J is TRBJ2-1; 7 bases align to TRBD2. Per germline, CDR1 SGHRS and CDR2 YFSETQ. Losses at the gene ends were 0 bases for V and 4 bases for J; bases not matched to a gene: 4. The CDR3 extends over 15 amino acids. DNA for the CDR3: TGCGCCAGCAGCTTGGGTGCGCGGGGGTACAATGAGCAGTTCTTC. Translated: CASSLGARGYNEQFF.

This clonotype was found a few times. This rearrangement joins TRBV7-9 to TRBJ2-5; no firm D call. The CDR3 covers 13 residues. Germline CDR1 reads SEHNR; CDR2 reads FQNEAQ (reference sequence). Trimming took 8 bases from V and 2 from J, leaving 12 bases between them. The CDR3 DNA sequence: TGTGCCAGCCGTAGGATAGTTCAAGAGACCCAGTACTTC. As protein: CASRRIVQETQYF.